The subject of this entry is one T cell receptor beta chain. Its specificity is not known. The PCR contained 60 Vbeta and 13 Jbeta primers. The protocol was immunoSEQ multiplex PCR, while the TCRdb copy is restricted to in-frame clones and leaves out a portion. This sample has 200,000 to 250,000 clones, with approximately 79% found just once. Whereas donors were nominally healthy upon sampling, unrecorded immune exposures were probable. CDR3 length: 15 amino acids. Germline assignment: CDR1 MDHEN and CDR2 SYDVKM. Trimming removed 5 bases at V and 0 bases at J, with 12 bases between. These data come from a study of cytomegalovirus exposure and HLA in healthy donors. Study conclusions and caveats: TCR beta chains numbering more than 150 were designated cytomegalovirus-associated.

The sequenced sample was PBMCs. V is TRBV28 and J is TRBJ2-3; D possibly corresponds to TRBD2 (5 bases). The source of this sequence is a man aged 50 or older in good health and CMV-seronegative. The CDR3 DNA sequence: TGTGCCAGCAGTAAAACAGCGGCGAGCACAGATACGCAGTATTTT. Its protein product is CASSKTAASTDTQYF.